This record covers a single T cell receptor beta chain. Its antigen is still unknown. These data originate in a study of shared clonotypes between healthy human individuals. As for the study in general: With ages of 18 to 49, the donors were a couple of women and a few men.

Study results and limitations: Generally, naive subsets came out with larger estimated richness than memory subsets.

From germline, CDR1 is LGHNA and CDR2 YNFKEQ. The CDR3 totals 18 residues. Trimming removed 0 bases from V and 5 bases from J; junction bases left unmatched: 12. CD45RO-negative cells were positively selected for CCR7, leaving out terminally differentiated effector memory CD45RA+ cells. All donors were Caucasian adults living in Nashville, Tennessee. The table came from immunoSEQ multiplex PCR; TCRdb's copy has only in-frame clones and leaves some out. The table records about 600,000 clones, nearly 98% of them present only once. The sequencing input was naive CD8+ T cells sorted from blood. The origin of this receptor is a man aged 25-45 years in good health. This sequence joins TRBV4-2 and TRBJ2-7; TRBD1 agrees at 11 bases. The CDR3 nucleotides read TGTGCCAGCAGCCAAGAGGTGGGGGAGCGGGACAGGGGGAACGAGCAGTACTTC. It translates to CASSQEVGERDRGNEQYF.